This is a list of T cell receptor beta chains from one sample in a study of metastatic and nonmetastatic thyroid tumors. TCRdb re-called clones via MiXCR from the PCR reads. The sample holds about 39,000 clones; approximately 20% are singletons and the top ten take roughly 15%. Sequencing was done on a sample of tumor tissue. The receptors were sampled from a female donor with papillary thyroid cancer or a benign thyroid nodule (not recorded which). Some clones in this sample may be carry-over from other donors' samples. The CDR3 runs from the conserved cysteine through the conserved F or W. D genes are given only for firm matches. Some rows have no size entry. The others give once, few or many, or a class for an expanded clone.

TGTGCCAGCAGCTTACGCGACGGCGCCTACGAGCAGTACTTC	CASSLRDGAYEQYF	medium-sized	TRBJ2-7	-	TRBV7-2
TGTGCCAGCGTTTTTACCGATAATTCACCCCTCCACTTT	CASVFTDNSPLHF	many	TRBJ1-6	-	TRBV5-5
TGTGCCAGCAGCCCAGGGAGCACGGGACAGGGGGGTCGTTGGAATGAAAAACTGTTTTTT	CASSPGSTGQGGRWNEKLFF	-	TRBJ1-4	TRBD1	TRBV11-2
TGCAGTGCTCCCATCCCGGGACTAGCGGAGCAGTACTTC	CSAPIPGLAEQYF	many	TRBJ2-7	TRBD2	TRBV20-1
TGTGCCTGGAACGCGGGGGCTAACACCGGGGAGCTGTTTTTT	CAWNAGANTGELFF	-	TRBJ2-2	-	TRBV30
TGTGCCAGCAGTTTATCACAGGACTCCTCGCAGTTCTTC	CASSLSQDSSQFF	-	TRBJ2-1	-	TRBV27
TGTGCCGCGAGCCGCGGGGGATACTACGAGCAGTACTTC	CAASRGGYYEQYF	few	TRBJ2-7	TRBD2	TRBV6-2/TRBV6-3
TGTGCCAGCAGTCGTGGACAGGGGGTAGCTGAAGCTTTCTTT	CASSRGQGVAEAFF	many	TRBJ1-1	TRBD1	TRBV6-1
TGTGCCACACAAAGCACTACCGTCTACGAGCAGTACTTC	CATQSTTVYEQYF	-	TRBJ2-7	-	TRBV28
TGTGCCAGCAGCTTGGGGTTCAGGGGGCTGAGCGAAGCTTTCTTT	CASSLGFRGLSEAFF	few	TRBJ1-1	TRBD1	TRBV5-4
TGTGCCAGCAGTTACTCGGCGGGGAGGACAGGATCACCCCTCCACTTT	CASSYSAGRTGSPLHF	many	TRBJ1-6	TRBD1	TRBV6-5
TGTGCCAGCAGCCCCCAAATGATAGCGGGGGGGCCGGGAGATACGCAGTATTTT	CASSPQMIAGGPGDTQYF	-	TRBJ2-3	TRBD2	TRBV11-2
TGTGCCAGCAGTCGCCGGGACAGGACCTTTAACATTCAGTACTTC	CASSRRDRTFNIQYF	many	TRBJ2-4	TRBD1	TRBV6-1
TGTGCCAGCATCATGGGACAGGGATCCTACGAGCAGTACTTC	CASIMGQGSYEQYF	few	TRBJ2-7	TRBD1	TRBV12-3/TRBV12-4
TGTGCCAGCAGCCTGAGGACTAGCGGAGCGTCCTACGAGCAGTACTTC	CASSLRTSGASYEQYF	few	TRBJ2-7	TRBD2	TRBV3-1
TGCAGTGCTAGGCCCCATCGACTAGGGCTCACAGATACGCAGTATTTT	CSARPHRLGLTDTQYF	-	TRBJ2-3	-	TRBV20-1
TGTGCCAGCAGTACCAGCTATGATCCAGATACGCAGTATTTT	CASSTSYDPDTQYF	many	TRBJ2-3	-	TRBV28
TGTGCCAGCAGGCTGTTCTCTGGGGCCAACGTCCTGACTTTC	CASRLFSGANVLTF	many	TRBJ2-6	-	TRBV6-2/TRBV6-3
TGTGCCAGCTCACTCAAAGGGGGGTCGGGACTAGCGGGACCTACCTACGAGCAGTACTTC	CASSLKGGSGLAGPTYEQYF	many	TRBJ2-7	TRBD2	TRBV18
TGCAGCGCCCGACAGGGTGGGGGGTCCTACGAGCAGTACTTC	CSARQGGGSYEQYF	many	TRBJ2-7	-	TRBV29-1
TGTGCCTGGAGTGGCGGAGGGTTGGGGGGCGGTGAGACCCAGTACTTC	CAWSGGGLGGGETQYF	many	TRBJ2-5	-	TRBV30
TGTGCCAGCAGTGTGTATGAGCAGTTCTTC	CASSVYEQFF	many	TRBJ2-1	-	TRBV6-1
TGTGCCAGCAGTGATGGTCCGGCTCAGCCCCAGCATTTT	CASSDGPAQPQHF	few	TRBJ1-5	-	TRBV6-1
TGTGCCAGCAGTGAGGGGGGACAGGTAATGGATACGCAGTATTTT	CASSEGGQVMDTQYF	many	TRBJ2-3	TRBD1	TRBV6-1
TGTGCAGCTCAGAACAGGGAGGCGGGGGCCAACGTCCTGACTTTC	CAAQNREAGANVLTF	few	TRBJ2-6	-	TRBV6-1
TGTGCCAGCAGTTTTCGTTGGACTAGCGACAATGAGCAGTTCTTC	CASSFRWTSDNEQFF	many	TRBJ2-1	TRBD2	TRBV28
TGTGCCAGCAGTTATCTCATTGGGGCACAGCCCCAGCATTTT	CASSYLIGAQPQHF	few	TRBJ1-5	-	TRBV6-2/TRBV6-3
TGTGCCAGCAGCTCCCGGGTCGGAAGCACAGATACGCAGTATTTT	CASSSRVGSTDTQYF	many	TRBJ2-3	-	TRBV11-2
TGTGCCAGCAGCCCACTGGATGGGCTCTCCTACGAGCAGTACTTC	CASSPLDGLSYEQYF	many	TRBJ2-7	-	TRBV9
TGTGCCAGCGCCCTCCGGGCAGGGGACCACGAGCAGTACTTC	CASALRAGDHEQYF	many	TRBJ2-7	-	TRBV6-1
TGTGCCACCCCCTGGACAGGGTTCATTGGCCTGGGTTCACCCCTCCACTTT	CATPWTGFIGLGSPLHF	few	TRBJ1-6	TRBD1	TRBV24-1
TGTGCCAGCAGCTACGGGTTCTCTTATTCGTTACTTGACGAGCAGTACTTC	CASSYGFSYSLLDEQYF	-	TRBJ2-7	-	TRBV5-4
TGTGCCAGCCAGAGACTAGCGGGGGGGTCAGATACGCAGTATTTT	CASQRLAGGSDTQYF	many	TRBJ2-3	TRBD2	TRBV3-1
TGTGCCAGCAGCTTAGACCGCAGGAGAATCCACACCGGGGAGCTGTTTTTT	CASSLDRRRIHTGELFF	few	TRBJ2-2	-	TRBV11-2
TGTGCCAGCAGCTTGCAGGGGAGGGAGACCCAGTACTTC	CASSLQGRETQYF	-	TRBJ2-5	-	TRBV5-6
TGTGCCAGCAGTCCATCGAGCGGGGGGGCAGATGAGAAGTTCTTC	CASSPSSGGADEKFF	few	TRBJ2-1	TRBD2	TRBV6-1
TGTGCCACCAGTGACATGACAGGGCAGGCTTTCTTT	CATSDMTGQAFF	-	TRBJ1-1	TRBD1	TRBV6-2/TRBV6-3
TGTGCTAGTGGTTTGGTACTTTCTGTGGCAGGGACTAGCGGGAGGGCCGGAGTGGGTGAGCAGTTCTTC	CASGLVLSVAGTSGRAGVGEQFF	-	TRBJ2-1	TRBD2	TRBV12-5
TGTGCCAGCAGTTTAACCGGGGTGTCCTATAATTCACCCCTCCACTTT	CASSLTGVSYNSPLHF	few	TRBJ1-6	-	TRBV27
TGTGCCGGCAGCTTAAAGAACGGAAAGACCTACGAGCAGTACTTC	CAGSLKNGKTYEQYF	-	TRBJ2-7	-	TRBV7-7
TGTGCCAGCAGCTTAGTCAGCGGGAGGATGGGGGCTGGAGGGTACGAGCAGTACTTC	CASSLVSGRMGAGGYEQYF	once	TRBJ2-7	TRBD2	TRBV7-6
TGTGCCAGCAGATACAGGGAGGGCACTGAAGCTTTCTTT	CASRYREGTEAFF	many	TRBJ1-1	-	TRBV6-1
TGCAGTGCTAGAGACAGGGGCCGCACAGATACGCAGTATTTT	CSARDRGRTDTQYF	many	TRBJ2-3	-	TRBV20-1
TGCAGTGCCACGGATCCGGGACTAGGAGAAGAGACCCAGTACTTC	CSATDPGLGEETQYF	-	TRBJ2-5	TRBD2	TRBV20-1
TGTGCCAGCAGCTTAAGAGGCTCGACGAACACCGGGGAGCTGTTTTTT	CASSLRGSTNTGELFF	many	TRBJ2-2	-	TRBV11-2
TGTGCCAGCAGTTTGTCACCCCGGGGACACCTCAATGAGCAGTTCTTC	CASSLSPRGHLNEQFF	many	TRBJ2-1	-	TRBV6-5
TGTGCCAGCAGTTATGGGGATAGCGGGAGTAGGGAGACCCAGTACTTC	CASSYGDSGSRETQYF	-	TRBJ2-5	TRBD2	TRBV6-2/TRBV6-3
TGTGCCAGCAGTTACCCCGTGAAAAAACTGTTTTTT	CASSYPVKKLFF	many	TRBJ1-4	-	TRBV6-2/TRBV6-3
TGTGCCAGCAGTTTGGTAGGCGGAGCCGGGGCCAATTTCCTGACTTTC	CASSLVGGAGANFLTF	few	TRBJ2-6	-	TRBV6-1
TGTGCCAGCAGCTTCGGGGACCGAGATTCCTATGGCTACACCTTC	CASSFGDRDSYGYTF	many	TRBJ1-2	-	TRBV5-6
TGTGCCAGCAGTTCCCACAGTAACTATGGCTACACCTTC	CASSSHSNYGYTF	few	TRBJ1-2	-	TRBV27
TGTGCCAGCAGGAACTCCGGGACTAGCGGGAGGGTCCGATACGAGCAGTACTTC	CASRNSGTSGRVRYEQYF	few	TRBJ2-7	TRBD2	TRBV28
TGTGCCAGCAGCTTGTCCAGCGGGAGGGCCGACACCGGGGAGCTGTTTTTT	CASSLSSGRADTGELFF	many	TRBJ2-2	TRBD2	TRBV7-2
TGTGCCAGTAGTATCGGGACAGGGGGATCACCCCTCCACTTT	CASSIGTGGSPLHF	-	TRBJ1-6	TRBD1	TRBV19
TGTGCCAGCAGCCAAGATATTGGGACAGGGCCCAACACCGGGGAGCTGTTTTTT	CASSQDIGTGPNTGELFF	many	TRBJ2-2	TRBD1	TRBV4-2
TGCGCCAGCAGCTTGACAGGCGGAAACACCATATATTTT	CASSLTGGNTIYF	-	TRBJ1-3	-	TRBV5-1
TGTGCCAGCAGCCTTACCGGGACCCGACTCTACGAGCAGTACTTC	CASSLTGTRLYEQYF	many	TRBJ2-7	-	TRBV5-6